This record looks at one T cell receptor beta chain sequence and its context. This entry belongs to a study of control samples from healthy donors and cancer patients. Produced via immunoSEQ multiplex PCR; TCRdb's table is partial and in-frame only. The data contain 400,000 to 500,000 clones, 80% to 95% of them seen just once; the ten biggest clones take up over 5.5%. Trimming removed 1 base from V and 10 bases from J; junction bases left unmatched: 6. The CDR3 totals 15 residues. Looked up from germline, CDR1 is SGHTA and CDR2 is FQGTGA. The chain combines TRBV7-3 with TRBJ2-1; 11 bases align to TRBD2. The origin of this receptor is a middle-aged man with head and neck cancer. Sequencing was carried out using PBMCs. The CDR3 sequence: CASSLNRLAGGEQFF. For the CDR3, the DNA is TGTGCCAGCAGCTTAAATCGCCTAGCGGGGGGCGAGCAGTTCTTC. Full variable domain (remainder filled in from reference TRBV7-3 and TRBJ2-1): GAGVSQTPSNKVTEKGKYVELRCDPISGHTALYWYRQSLGQGPEFLIYFQGTGAADDSGLPNDRFFAVRPEGSVSTLKIQRTERGDSAVYLCASSLNRLAGGEQFFGPGTRLTVL.